This T cell receptor beta chain was captured in a study of T-cell reconstitution after alpha-beta-depleted transplantation in children. The J segment lost 4 bases and the V segment lost 3 bases, leaving 3 bases of the junction unmatched. CDR1 and CDR2 from the germline V gene are LNHNV and YYDKDF (reference sequence). This CDR3 contains 15 residues. Researchers prepared the TCRbeta library using unique molecular identifiers, the study reports. TCRdb re-called the PCR reads with MiXCR, one entry per CDR3 protein. This sample has about 610,000 distinct CDR3 sequences, with roughly 10% found just once. The clonotype was recovered from a human donor who donated a stem cell graft to a child with acute myeloid leukemia. The chain combines TRBV15 with TRBJ2-6; 7 bases line up with TRBD1. The sample in question was PBMCs from the stem cell graft donor, obtained from the stem cell graft. The CDR3 spells CATSRTGSGANVLTF. CDR3 DNA: TGTGCCACCAGCAGGACAGGGTCAGGGGCCAACGTCCTGACTTTC. Supplemented by reference TRBV15 and TRBJ2-6, the full variable domain reads DAMVIQNPRYQVTQFGKPVTLSCSQTLNHNVMYWYQQKSSQAPKLLFHYYDKDFNNEADTPDNFQSRRPNTSFCFLDIRSPGLGDTAMYLCATSRTGSGANVLTFGAGSRLTVL.